This TCR beta chain was sequenced in a study of blood T cell repertoires in COVID-19. Study in general: The samples span acute and convalescent COVID-19 from the United States, Italy and Spain. Sample material is recorded as cDNA or gDNA derived from T cells, B-cell-depleted T cells, or PBMCs.

The table came from immunoSEQ multiplex PCR; TCRdb's copy has only in-frame clones and leaves some out. The data show about 180,000 clones, about 80% seen once. With 2 bases removed from V and 7 bases from J, the gap between germline ends came to 14 bases. The CDR3 is made up of 15 amino acids. Germline V lookup: CDR1 MGHRA, CDR2 YSYEKL. Sequenced sample: peripheral blood. The J gene is TRBJ1-4, the V gene TRBV4-1; D possibly corresponds to TRBD1 (6 bases). The sequence was obtained from a man between 65 and 85 years old with active or convalescent COVID-19. The CDR3 protein is CASSQWAGAGEKLFF. The DNA of the CDR3 is TGCGCCAGCAGCCAATGGGCAGGGGCGGGTGAAAAACTGTTTTTT.